The rows below give T cell receptor beta chains drawn from one sample of a study of identical twins. MiXCR, run by TCRdb on the 5' RACE reads, gives a single entry per CDR3 protein. The table has approximately 220,000 distinct CDR3 sequences, about 7.5% seen once. These data also featured in a second study, about yellow fever vaccine responses in identical twins.

Sequencing was performed on memory (CD45RO+) T cells sorted from blood. The source of these receptors is a woman younger than 35 in good health. Each CDR3 is given with its conserved first and last residue. D genes are given only for firm matches. Expanded clones get a size class; other rows say once, few or many, or leave the size out.

j_gene: TRBJ2-7; d_gene: .; len: 12; abundance: few; v_gene: TRBV3-1; CDR3nt: TGTGCCAGCAGCCAAGTGACAACCGAGCAGTACTTC; CDR3aa: CASSQVTTEQYF
j_gene: TRBJ2-6; d_gene: .; len: 19; abundance: few; v_gene: TRBV6-1; CDR3nt: TGTGCCAGCAGAGTTATGGGGGGGCGCTACCTAGCTGGGGCCAACGTCCTGACTTTC; CDR3aa: CASRVMGGRYLAGANVLTF
j_gene: TRBJ2-3; d_gene: .; len: 15; abundance: many; v_gene: TRBV29-1; CDR3nt: TGCAGCGTTGAAGATCCGGGGGAGGCGACAGATACGCAGTATTTT; CDR3aa: CSVEDPGEATDTQYF
j_gene: TRBJ2-1; d_gene: TRBD2; len: 15; abundance: .; v_gene: TRBV7-2; CDR3nt: TGTGCCAGCAGTCCTCAGCGGGGGCTTTATGGTGAGCAGTTCTTC; CDR3aa: CASSPQRGLYGEQFF
j_gene: TRBJ1-4; d_gene: TRBD1; len: 15; abundance: .; v_gene: TRBV6-5; CDR3nt: TGTGCCAGCAGTTACTCGGGGACAGGGGAGGAAAAACTGTTTTTT; CDR3aa: CASSYSGTGEEKLFF
j_gene: TRBJ2-7; d_gene: TRBD2; len: 14; abundance: few; v_gene: TRBV20-1; CDR3nt: TGCAGTGCTAGTCGCGTGACTAGCGCCTACGAGCAGTACTTC; CDR3aa: CSASRVTSAYEQYF
j_gene: TRBJ2-6; d_gene: .; len: 14; abundance: many; v_gene: TRBV6-1; CDR3nt: TGTGCCAGCAGACTGGCTTCTGGGGCCAACGTCCTGACTTTC; CDR3aa: CASRLASGANVLTF
j_gene: TRBJ2-3; d_gene: .; len: 16; abundance: few; v_gene: TRBV6-1; CDR3nt: TGTGCCAGCAGTGAGGTGGTAACTGGAGGGGGGAATACGCAGTATTTT; CDR3aa: CASSEVVTGGGNTQYF
j_gene: TRBJ1-5; d_gene: .; len: 11; abundance: few; v_gene: TRBV20-1; CDR3nt: TGCAGTGCTAGAGAAAATCAGCCCCAGCATTTT; CDR3aa: CSARENQPQHF
j_gene: TRBJ2-1; d_gene: TRBD2; len: 15; abundance: few; v_gene: TRBV7-2; CDR3nt: TGTGCCAGCAGCTTGAGGACTAGCGGGAAGGGTGAGCAGTTCTTC; CDR3aa: CASSLRTSGKGEQFF
j_gene: TRBJ1-5; d_gene: .; len: 15; abundance: many; v_gene: TRBV28; CDR3nt: TGTGCCAGCAGTTTAGTGGGGGTAGGTCGTCAGCCCCAGCATTTT; CDR3aa: CASSLVGVGRQPQHF
j_gene: TRBJ2-5; d_gene: .; len: 14; abundance: few; v_gene: TRBV24-1; CDR3nt: TGTGCCACCAGTGTTGACGGACGGCAAGAGACCCAGTACTTC; CDR3aa: CATSVDGRQETQYF
j_gene: TRBJ2-2; d_gene: .; len: 12; abundance: .; v_gene: TRBV20-1; CDR3nt: TGCAGTGCTAACCGTATCCCCGGGGAGCTGTTTTTT; CDR3aa: CSANRIPGELFF
j_gene: TRBJ2-7; d_gene: TRBD1; len: 13; abundance: few; v_gene: TRBV20-1; CDR3nt: TGCAGTGCTAGCCGTGGACAGGGCTACGAGCAGTACTTC; CDR3aa: CSASRGQGYEQYF
j_gene: TRBJ2-2; d_gene: .; len: 14; abundance: .; v_gene: TRBV25-1; CDR3nt: TGTGCCAGCAGTGAGTACAAGAACACCGGGGAGCTGTTTTTT; CDR3aa: CASSEYKNTGELFF
j_gene: TRBJ1-2; d_gene: .; len: 11; abundance: few; v_gene: TRBV20-1; CDR3nt: TGCAGTGCTGGGTGGGCTATGGGCTACACCTTC; CDR3aa: CSAGWAMGYTF
j_gene: TRBJ2-5; d_gene: TRBD2; len: 15; abundance: few; v_gene: TRBV11-2; CDR3nt: TGTGCCAGCAGCCCCCGCGGGGGGGGTCAAGAGACCCAGTACTTC; CDR3aa: CASSPRGGGQETQYF
j_gene: TRBJ2-1; d_gene: .; len: 14; abundance: many; v_gene: TRBV5-1; CDR3nt: TGCGCCAGCAGCTTGGACACAACGGACAATGAGCAGTTCTTC; CDR3aa: CASSLDTTDNEQFF
j_gene: TRBJ2-3; d_gene: TRBD1; len: 15; abundance: .; v_gene: TRBV2; CDR3nt: TGTGCCAGCAGTGTGGCAGGGGGCAGGACAGATACGCAGTATTTT; CDR3aa: CASSVAGGRTDTQYF
j_gene: TRBJ1-6; d_gene: .; len: 17; abundance: many; v_gene: TRBV20-1; CDR3nt: TGCAGTGCTAGAGTTTCGTCGGCCTTAAAAACGGGTTCACCCCTCCACTTT; CDR3aa: CSARVSSALKTGSPLHF
j_gene: TRBJ2-3; d_gene: .; len: 14; abundance: many; v_gene: TRBV15; CDR3nt: TGTGCCACCAGCAGAGACCTGGATGTAGATACGCAGTATTTT; CDR3aa: CATSRDLDVDTQYF
j_gene: TRBJ2-3; d_gene: .; len: 13; abundance: few; v_gene: TRBV10-2; CDR3nt: TGCGCCAGCATGCTCCTAGGCACAGATACGCAGTATTTT; CDR3aa: CASMLLGTDTQYF
j_gene: TRBJ2-1; d_gene: .; len: 13; abundance: few; v_gene: TRBV2; CDR3nt: TGTGCCAGCAGTGAACTGGCCTATTTGGGGCAGTTCTTC; CDR3aa: CASSELAYLGQFF
j_gene: TRBJ2-2; d_gene: TRBD2; len: 17; abundance: .; v_gene: TRBV6-2/TRBV6-3; CDR3nt: TGTGCCAGCAGTCGACTAGCGGGAGTGTCGGACACCGGGGAGCTGTTTTTT; CDR3aa: CASSRLAGVSDTGELFF
j_gene: TRBJ2-2; d_gene: TRBD1; len: 14; abundance: .; v_gene: TRBV15; CDR3nt: TGTGCCACCAGCGACAGGGGAGACACCGGGGAGCTGTTTTTT; CDR3aa: CATSDRGDTGELFF
j_gene: TRBJ1-1; d_gene: .; len: 15; abundance: .; v_gene: TRBV14; CDR3nt: TGTGCCAGCAGCCAAGAGGGCAGAAGAAACACTGAAGCTTTCTTT; CDR3aa: CASSQEGRRNTEAFF
j_gene: TRBJ2-3; d_gene: .; len: 17; abundance: .; v_gene: TRBV18; CDR3nt: TGTGCCAGCTCACCAATGGCATCCGGACAAAGGCAAGATACGCAGTATTTT; CDR3aa: CASSPMASGQRQDTQYF
j_gene: TRBJ2-6; d_gene: TRBD1; len: 17; abundance: many; v_gene: TRBV12-3/TRBV12-4; CDR3nt: TGTGCCAGCAGTCCCACGGGACAGGGGTCTGGGGCCAACGTCCTGACTTTC; CDR3aa: CASSPTGQGSGANVLTF
j_gene: TRBJ2-7; d_gene: .; len: 13; abundance: many; v_gene: TRBV10-3; CDR3nt: TGTGCCGGCTCCGGGACGCGAGTCTACGAGCAGTACTTC; CDR3aa: CAGSGTRVYEQYF
j_gene: TRBJ2-3; d_gene: .; len: 13; abundance: many; v_gene: TRBV3-1; CDR3nt: TGTGCCAGCAGCGGGCGGACCACAGATACGCAGTATTTT; CDR3aa: CASSGRTTDTQYF
j_gene: TRBJ2-3; d_gene: TRBD2; len: 17; abundance: few; v_gene: TRBV18; CDR3nt: TGTGCCAGCTCACCACTCAATAGCGGGAGCGGCACAGATACGCAGTATTTT; CDR3aa: CASSPLNSGSGTDTQYF
j_gene: TRBJ2-1; d_gene: TRBD1; len: 14; abundance: many; v_gene: TRBV10-3; CDR3nt: TGTGCCATCAGTGACTCCGTCACTGACAGGGGTCCGATCTTC; CDR3aa: CAISDSVTDRGPIF
j_gene: TRBJ2-7; d_gene: .; len: 11; abundance: many; v_gene: TRBV5-1; CDR3nt: TGCGCCAGCAGCTTAGGCGCAGAGCAGTACTTC; CDR3aa: CASSLGAEQYF
j_gene: TRBJ2-7; d_gene: .; len: 14; abundance: few; v_gene: TRBV20-1; CDR3nt: TGCAGTGCTAGAGTCCCCGGGGCGACCTACGAGCAGTACTTC; CDR3aa: CSARVPGATYEQYF
j_gene: TRBJ2-2; d_gene: TRBD1; len: 15; abundance: few; v_gene: TRBV2; CDR3nt: TGTGCCAGCTTTTTAGGACAGGGAGACACCGGGGAGCTGTTTTTT; CDR3aa: CASFLGQGDTGELFF
j_gene: TRBJ2-2; d_gene: TRBD2; len: 15; abundance: many; v_gene: TRBV12-3/TRBV12-4; CDR3nt: TGTGCCAGCACCCCACTAGCGGGGGGGCCCGGGGAGCTGTTTTTT; CDR3aa: CASTPLAGGPGELFF
j_gene: TRBJ2-5; d_gene: .; len: 14; abundance: few; v_gene: TRBV5-5; CDR3nt: TGTGCCAGCAGCCAGACTGGAGGGGTGGAGACCCAGTACTTC; CDR3aa: CASSQTGGVETQYF
j_gene: TRBJ1-3; d_gene: .; len: 17; abundance: few; v_gene: TRBV18; CDR3nt: TGTGCCAGCTCACCAGTCGAAGTAAGCCGCTCTGGAAACACCATATATTTT; CDR3aa: CASSPVEVSRSGNTIYF
j_gene: TRBJ2-1; d_gene: .; len: 17; abundance: many; v_gene: TRBV4-3; CDR3nt: TGCGCCAGCAGCCAAGATCGGAGGACTACCTGGGGGGATGAGCAGTTCTTC; CDR3aa: CASSQDRRTTWGDEQFF
j_gene: TRBJ2-7; d_gene: TRBD2; len: 19; abundance: .; v_gene: TRBV28; CDR3nt: TGTGCCAGCAGCCTAGGTTTCTTGGGACTAGCGGGGGGGCCTTACGAGCAGTACTTC; CDR3aa: CASSLGFLGLAGGPYEQYF
j_gene: TRBJ2-2; d_gene: TRBD1; len: 15; abundance: many; v_gene: TRBV14; CDR3nt: TGTGCCAGCAGCCAAGGGGACAGACACACCGGGGAGCTGTTTTTT; CDR3aa: CASSQGDRHTGELFF
j_gene: TRBJ2-3; d_gene: TRBD2; len: 16; abundance: few; v_gene: TRBV5-6; CDR3nt: TGTGCCAGCAGCAAAAGACTAGCGGGTGGGCAAGATACGCAGTATTTT; CDR3aa: CASSKRLAGGQDTQYF
j_gene: TRBJ2-1; d_gene: TRBD2; len: 14; abundance: .; v_gene: TRBV3-1; CDR3nt: TGTGCCAGCAGTCTCCCTAGCGGAAGCAATGAGCAGTTCTTC; CDR3aa: CASSLPSGSNEQFF
j_gene: TRBJ2-2; d_gene: TRBD2; len: 18; abundance: .; v_gene: TRBV7-8; CDR3nt: TGTGCCAGCAGCTTAGGGACTAGCGGAAGTCGGGGCACCGGGGAGCTGTTTTTT; CDR3aa: CASSLGTSGSRGTGELFF
j_gene: TRBJ2-7; d_gene: TRBD2; len: 13; abundance: many; v_gene: TRBV29-1; CDR3nt: TGCAGCGTAACTGGGACTAGCGGGATCGAGCAGTACTTC; CDR3aa: CSVTGTSGIEQYF
j_gene: TRBJ1-6; d_gene: .; len: 14; abundance: few; v_gene: TRBV6-1; CDR3nt: TGTGCCAGCACCAACGGGGTGGATAATTCACCCCTCCACTTT; CDR3aa: CASTNGVDNSPLHF
j_gene: TRBJ1-6; d_gene: TRBD1; len: 15; abundance: few; v_gene: TRBV7-9; CDR3nt: TGTGCCAGCAGCAGCGGGACAGGGGGTGGTTCACCCCTCCACTTT; CDR3aa: CASSSGTGGGSPLHF
j_gene: TRBJ2-3; d_gene: TRBD1; len: 15; abundance: many; v_gene: TRBV7-9; CDR3nt: TGTGCCAGCAGCTTGGGACAGGGTGGCTTTGATACGCAGTATTTT; CDR3aa: CASSLGQGGFDTQYF
j_gene: TRBJ1-6; d_gene: TRBD1; len: 15; abundance: .; v_gene: TRBV20-1; CDR3nt: TGCAGTGCTAGACCCCCACAGGGGGATAATTCACCCCTCCACTTT; CDR3aa: CSARPPQGDNSPLHF
j_gene: TRBJ2-3; d_gene: TRBD1; len: 15; abundance: .; v_gene: TRBV2; CDR3nt: TGTGCCAGCAGCGGAGGACAGGGGGCAACGGATACGCAGTATTTT; CDR3aa: CASSGGQGATDTQYF